The 29 T cell receptor beta chains presented below share a single source sample, sequenced in a study of blood T cell repertoires in COVID-19. Method: immunoSEQ multiplex PCR; TCRdb's copy keeps in-frame clones and lacks some. The table has 58,000 or so clones, about nine tenths seen once. Sequenced sample: peripheral blood. These receptors were taken from a woman between 65 and 79 years old with active COVID-19.

The chain employs TRBV5-1 and TRBJ1-5; 8 nucleotides agree with TRBD1. The germline CDR1 and CDR2 sequences are SGHRS and YFSETQ. This CDR3 spans 15 amino acids. The V segment lost 4 bases and the J segment 5 bases; nucleotides outside the gene matches: 8. CDR3 coding DNA: TGCGCCAGCAGCCCCGGACAGGGCACCTATCAGCCCCAGCATTTT. It codes for CASSPGQGTYQPQHF. Together with reference TRBV5-1 and TRBJ1-5, the CDR3 gives the full variable domain: KAGVTQTPRYLIKTRGQQVTLSCSPISGHRSVSWYQQTPGQGLQFLFEYFSETQRNKGNFPGRFSGRQFSNSRSEMNVSTLELGDSALYLCASSPGQGTYQPQHFGDGTRLSIL.

V usage is TRBV7-6 and J usage is TRBJ1-3; no firm D call. The CDR3 runs to 15 residues. Trimming removed 5 bases from V and 0 bases from J, with 11 bases in between. Germline V gene sequence: CDR1 SGHVS, CDR2 FNYEAQ. CDR3: CASSQPWSSGNTIYF. In DNA form, the CDR3 reads TGTGCCAGCAGCCAACCCTGGAGCTCTGGAAACACCATATATTTT.

The rearrangement uses TRBV24-1 and TRBJ1-2; TRBD1 agrees at 7 bases. The CDR3 has 16 residues. CDR1 is KGHDR, CDR2 SFDVKD, per germline. Trimming removed 3 bases from V and 5 bases from J; junction bases left unmatched: 11. CDR3 sequence reads: CATSDAGTGVLYGYTF. CDR3 bases: TGTGCCACCAGTGATGCCGGTACAGGGGTCCTATATGGCTACACCTTC.

This chain connects TRBV9 to TRBJ2-7; TRBD1 aligns across 9 bases. This CDR3 contains 16 residues. Losses at the gene ends were 0 bases for V and 2 bases for J; bases not matched to a gene: 6. Germline V gene sequence: CDR1 SGDLS, CDR2 YYNGEE. This CDR3 reads CASSVGTGTGTYEQYF. DNA for the CDR3: TGTGCCAGCAGCGTAGGAACCGGGACAGGGACCTACGAGCAGTACTTC.

This clone has only one observation. V usage is TRBV11-2 and J usage is TRBJ2-3; TRBD2 matches 14 bases. The CDR3 sequence is 19 residues long. Germline V gene sequence: CDR1 SGHAT, CDR2 FQNNGV. J lost 2 bases, V lost 1 base, and 8 bases had no gene match. As DNA, the CDR3 is TGTGCCAGCAGCTTAGGGGGACTAGCGGGAGCGAAACCCACAGATACGCAGTATTTT. Translating it yields CASSLGGLAGAKPTDTQYF.

The V and J genes are TRBV4-1 and TRBJ2-7; TRBD2 aligns across 7 bases. The CDR3 length is 15 residues. V shed 0 bases, J shed 1 base, and the junction held 3 bases outside the gene matches. CDR1 is MGHRA and CDR2 is YSYEKL in the germline V gene. The CDR3 DNA sequence: TGCGCCAGCAGCCAAGAGCGGGAGTTATCCTACGAGCAGTACTTC. As protein: CASSQERELSYEQYF.

The chain has TRBV28 and TRBJ2-7; TRBD1 aligns across 7 bases. The ends lost 7 bases at V and 3 bases at J; junction bases unmatched: 9. Germline CDR1 and CDR2: MDHEN and SYDVKM. The CDR3 is made up of 14 amino acids. CDR3 nucleotide sequence: TGTGCCAGCATCTCCCGAGGGGGCAGCTACGAGCAGTACTTC. Translated, it gives CASISRGGSYEQYF.

This clone was seen a single time. The CDR3 DNA reads TGTGCCAACTTACGAAGGGGGATTTACGAGCAGTACTTC. Its protein product is CANLRRGIYEQYF. The genes are TRBV7-3 and TRBJ2-7; D possibly corresponds to TRBD1 (6 bases). The V end was cut by 10 bases, the J end by 4 bases, with 17 bases between. Germline lookup yields CDR1 SGHTA and CDR2 FQGTGA. The CDR3 runs to 13 residues.

The genes are TRBV6-1 and TRBJ2-2; D is possibly TRBD1 (8 bases). This CDR3 region has 16 residues. The germline V gene has CDR1 MNHNS and CDR2 SASEGT. The germline V and J ends were trimmed by 4 bases and 3 bases, with 15 bases remaining between them. CDR3 coding DNA: TGTGCCAGCAGTGCTTGGACAGGGAGGGACACCGGGGAGCTGTTTTTT. Translation: CASSAWTGRDTGELFF.

The chain has TRBV7-9 and TRBJ1-2, with 7 bases matching TRBD1. V dropped 2 bases and J dropped 2; count of bases not matched to a gene: 5. The CDR3 has 15 residues. In germline, CDR1 is SEHNR, CDR2 FQNEAQ (reference sequence). The CDR3 coding sequence is TGTGCCAGCAGCTTAATCTCGGGACAGAACTATGGCTACACCTTC. It encodes CASSLISGQNYGYTF.

This clone was detected only once. The chain joins TRBV30 to TRBJ2-1; weak D call: TRBD2 (5 bases). Germline CDR1 and CDR2: GTSNPN and SVGIG (reference sequence). With 0 bases removed from V and 3 bases from J, the gap between germline ends came to 6 bases. This CDR3 contains 13 residues. In DNA, the CDR3 is TGTGCCTGGAGTGTCGGGAACTACAATGAGCAGTTCTTC. Its protein product is CAWSVGNYNEQFF.

The table lists this clone with a few counts. The V call is TRBV28, the J call TRBJ2-7; TRBD1 might be the D (5 bases). The CDR3 spans 14 residues. From germline, CDR1 is MDHEN and CDR2 SYDVKM. Trimming pared 4 bases from V and 2 bases from J, leaving 12 bases between. The CDR3 reads CASSSPTGTYEQYF. The CDR3 nucleotides read TGTGCCAGCAGTTCCCCCACAGGAACCTACGAGCAGTACTTC.

The chain carries TRBV27 and TRBJ2-7; 13 nucleotides match TRBD2. There are 17 residues in the CDR3. The ends lost 7 bases at V and 5 bases at J; junction bases unmatched: 14. Germline CDR1 reads MNHEY; CDR2 reads SMNVEV (reference sequence). The CDR3 loop is CASMASPWTSGSDEQYF. CDR3 nucleotides: TGTGCCAGCATGGCGAGTCCTTGGACTAGCGGGAGCGACGAGCAGTACTTC.

This chain connects TRBV5-1 to TRBJ2-1, with D tentatively TRBD2 (6 bases). Germline CDR1 and CDR2: SGHRS and YFSETQ. V dropped 4 bases and J dropped 2 bases, with 19 bases sitting between them. The CDR3 runs 17 residues. The CDR3 nucleotides read TGCGCCAGCAGCCCAAGCACTAGCCTCTCCGCCTACAATGAGCAGTTCTTC. This codes for CASSPSTSLSAYNEQFF.

The V call is TRBV7-2, the J call TRBJ2-7; the match to TRBD1 covers 8 bases. The CDR3 runs to 14 residues. Germline-derived CDR1 and CDR2 are SGHTA and FQGNSA. V lost 6 bases, J lost 2 bases, and 6 bases stayed unmatched. The DNA of the CDR3 is TGTGCCAGCAGACTGTCAGGGGGCACCTACGAGCAGTACTTC. Translated, it gives CASRLSGGTYEQYF.

This chain joins TRBV7-3 and TRBJ2-2, with D perhaps matching TRBD2 (6 bases). Trimming left V 1 base short and J 1 base short, with 16 bases between. Germline V gene lookup returns CDR1 SGHTA and CDR2 FQGTGA. This CDR3 is built from 18 residues. The CDR3 DNA is TGTGCCAGCAGCTTAAGCCCCCCACTAGCCGTGAACACCGGGGAGCTGTTTTTT. Protein product: CASSLSPPLAVNTGELFF.

The chain joins TRBV4-1 to TRBJ2-2, with 7 nucleotides matching TRBD1. Germline lookup yields CDR1 MGHRA and CDR2 YSYEKL. The V gene end was trimmed by 8 bases and the J gene end by 4 bases; junction bases not matched to a gene: 10. The CDR3 sequence is 15 residues long. Written as DNA, the CDR3 is TGCGCCAGCCCTACCGACAGGGTGGGCACCGGGGAGCTGTTTTTT. Residues: CASPTDRVGTGELFF.

This rearrangement joins TRBV5-6 to TRBJ2-5, with a weak D call TRBD2 (6 bases). This CDR3 has 14 amino acids. The germline V gene encodes CDR1 SGHDT and CDR2 YYEEEE. V was trimmed by 1 base and J by 5 bases, leaving 12 bases between them. CDR3 sequence (DNA): TGTGCCAGCAGCTTGACGGGAGCGGCCGAGACCCAGTACTTC. It yields the protein CASSLTGAAETQYF.

The chain is built from TRBV4-1 and TRBJ1-1; D is undetermined. In germline, CDR1 is MGHRA, CDR2 YSYEKL. This CDR3 has 12 amino acids. V shed 4 bases and J shed 6 bases, with 9 bases lying between them. The CDR3 DNA reads TGCGCCAGCAGCCCCTCCGGGGCTGAAGCTTTCTTT. This sequence encodes CASSPSGAEAFF.

The chain recombines TRBV18 with TRBJ2-7, with 12 nucleotides matching TRBD2. CDR3 size: 15 residues. J lost 0 bases, V lost 6 bases, and 3 bases had no gene match. Germline CDR1 is KGHSH and CDR2 is LQKENI. The CDR3 reads CASSPTSGSSYEQYF. The CDR3 bases are TGTGCCAGCTCGCCGACTAGCGGGAGCTCCTACGAGCAGTACTTC. Full variable domain (rest looked up from reference TRBV18 and TRBJ2-7): NAGVMQNPRHLVRRRGQEARLRCSPMKGHSHVYWYRQLPEEGLKFMVYLQKENIIDESGMPKERFSAEFPKEGPSILRIQQVVRGDSAAYFCASSPTSGSSYEQYFGPGTRLTVT.

This clone was detected only once. V and J are TRBV5-1 and TRBJ2-1; perhaps TRBD2 as D (6 bases). CDR3 length equals 16 residues. V lost 0 bases and J lost 8, with 18 bases in between. CDR1 SGHRS and CDR2 YFSETQ come from the germline V gene. CDR3 DNA sequence: TGCGCCAGCAGCTTGGCTGTCGGGAGCGATATGTATGAGCAGTTCTTC. It is translated as CASSLAVGSDMYEQFF.

V is TRBV9 and J is TRBJ2-1, with 8 positions matching TRBD2. The V segment lost 1 base and the J segment 3 bases; nucleotides outside the gene matches: 3. Looked up from germline, CDR1 is SGDLS and CDR2 is YYNGEE. This CDR3 spans 15 amino acids. CDR3 sequence (DNA): TGTGCCAGCAGCGTAAGCGGGAGTAACTACAATGAGCAGTTCTTC. Its translation is CASSVSGSNYNEQFF.

This chain joins TRBV5-4 and TRBJ2-2; 10 nucleotides line up with TRBD2. Germline V gives CDR1 SGHNT, CDR2 YYREEE (reference sequence). V was pared by 4 bases and J by 1 base, with 1 base of the junction left unmatched. This CDR3 is built from 15 residues. This chain's CDR3 is CASSRTSGNTGELFF. For the CDR3, the DNA is TGTGCCAGCAGCCGGACTAGCGGGAACACCGGGGAGCTGTTTTTT.

J is TRBJ2-2 and V is TRBV19; TRBD2 aligns across 7 bases. This CDR3 contains 15 residues. The trim removed 3 bases at V and 4 bases at J, leaving 5 bases unmatched. Germline CDR1 LNHDA, CDR2 SQIVND (reference sequence). The CDR3 DNA reads as TGTGCCAGTAGTATTAGGCGGGAGAGCACCGGGGAGCTGTTTTTT. It yields the protein CASSIRRESTGELFF.

The genes are TRBV7-9 and TRBJ2-2, with 9 bases identical to TRBD1. The CDR3 spans 16 residues. The trim removed 4 bases at V and 5 bases at J, leaving 8 bases unmatched. Germline CDR1 is SEHNR and CDR2 is FQNEAQ (reference sequence). For the CDR3, the DNA is TGTGCCAGCAGCTCCACAGGGGGCGTTAGGACCGGGGAGCTGTTTTTT. It translates to CASSSTGGVRTGELFF.

The V and J genes are TRBV5-6 and TRBJ2-5; no reliable D call. V gave up 1 base and J gave up 0 bases, with 10 bases separating them. CDR3 length: 15 amino acids. CDR1 and CDR2 from the germline V gene are SGHDT and YYEEEE. For the CDR3, the DNA is TGTGCCAGCAGCTTGAGGAGATCGTACCAAGAGACCCAGTACTTC. It is translated as CASSLRRSYQETQYF.

This clone was seen just once. A read error may account for a junction end that differs from germline. The V call is TRBV7-7, the J call TRBJ2-5; 12 bases match TRBD1. The CDR3 covers 15 residues. CDR1 is SSHAT and CDR2 is FNYEAQ in the germline V gene (reference sequence). CDR3 protein: CASSLGQGARETQYF. As DNA, the CDR3 is TGTGCTAGCAGCTTGGGACAGGGGGCGAGGGAGACCCAGTACTTC. The whole variable domain, remainder taken from reference TRBV7-7 and TRBJ2-5, is GAGVSQSPRYKVTKRGQDVTLRCDPISSHATLYWYQQALGQGPEFLTYFNYEAQPDKSGLPSDRFSAERPEGSISTLTIQRTEQRDSAMYRCASSLGQGARETQYFGPGTRLLVL.

The chain carries TRBV7-3 and TRBJ2-3; 11 bases fit TRBD2. The V segment lost 2 bases and the J segment 0 bases; nucleotides outside the gene matches: 4. From germline, CDR1 is SGHTA and CDR2 FQGTGA. CDR3 length equals 17 residues. The CDR3 DNA reads as TGTGCCAGCAGCTTATGGGGGACTAGCGGCAGCACAGATACGCAGTATTTT. Protein sequence: CASSLWGTSGSTDTQYF.

This sequence joins TRBV29-1 and TRBJ1-1; 12 bases line up with TRBD1. CDR3 length equals 11 residues. Germline lookup yields CDR1 SQVTM and CDR2 ANQGSEA. Trimming took 5 bases from V and 12 from J; bases not matched to a gene: 4. CDR3 nucleotide sequence: TGCAGCGTTTGGGACAGGGGGCCGACTTTCTTT. Its protein is CSVWDRGPTFF.